The sequence of this T cell receptor (beta chain) was determined in a study of OX40 agonist ivuxolimab in advanced cancers. Study at large: Ivuxolimab is a fully human IgG2 antibody that activates OX40 (CD134). Cancers in dose escalation were hepatocellular, melanoma, renal cell and head and neck.

Anyone with autoimmune disease history or systemic immunosuppression was excluded. Assay: immunoSEQ multiplex PCR; the TCRdb copy retains only in-frame clones and omits some. This table holds approximately 90,000 clones, roughly 89% found once. To note about this clone: Its antigen is unidentified.

The germline V gene has CDR1 SGHDT and CDR2 YYEEEE. The CDR3 consists of 13 residues. The J segment lost 5 bases and the V segment lost 2 bases, leaving 2 bases of the junction unmatched. General study findings and limits: Among the nonresponders, some also had low normalized T-cell clonal expansion.

The origin of this receptor is an adult with an advanced solid tumor such as melanoma, head and neck, liver or kidney cancer. Sequencing used CD4+ or CD8+ T cells sorted from blood, obtained in a trial of the OX40 agonist ivuxolimab. V is TRBV5-6 and J is TRBJ2-3; 7 bases match TRBD1. CDR3 bases: TGTGCCAGCAGCTTACAGGGGTTAGATACGCAGTATTTT. Protein product: CASSLQGLDTQYF.